This TCR beta chain is drawn from a study of blood T cell repertoires in COVID-19. Turning to the study itself: The cDNA or gDNA used as material had been derived from T cells, B-cell-depleted T cells, or PBMCs.

The repertoire was sequenced with immunoSEQ multiplex PCR; TCRdb's copy has only in-frame clones and lacks some. The sample yields 120,000 to 150,000 clones, approximately 79% seen once. The CDR3 is made up of 16 amino acids. Germline V gives CDR1 MNHNS, CDR2 SASEGT. V shed 3 bases and J 4 bases; nucleotides not matched to a gene: 6. Sequences were obtained from peripheral blood. The clonotype originates from a man between 60 and 70 years old with acute or convalescent COVID-19. The chain has TRBV6-1 and TRBJ1-5, with TRBD1 matching 10 bases. The CDR3 spells CASSERQGAGNQPQHF. DNA for the CDR3: TGTGCCAGCAGTGAGCGACAGGGGGCGGGTAATCAGCCCCAGCATTTT.